This TCR beta chain was identified during a study of a mutant IDH1 vaccine in newly diagnosed glioma. Study-level information: Vaccine administration was initiated 4-6 weeks following radiotherapy alone, or with temozolomide cycles. Patients' prior therapy spanned radiotherapy, temozolomide, or both; most underwent both. Study observations and caveats: Top-clonotype changes in peripheral T cells seemed unrelated to pseudoprogression.

Regarding time point: week 23, last vaccination. The content of each vaccine dose was 300 ug of mutant IDH1 20-mer peptide, and topical imiquimod accompanied it. Only in-frame clones appear in the TCRdb table, and some are missing; sequencing was by immunoSEQ multiplex PCR. The data contain 75,000 to 80,000 clones, 75% to 90% of them singletons. The CDR3 is 14 residues long. Trimming took 6 bases from V and 5 from J, leaving 17 bases between them. Per the germline V gene, CDR1 is SEHNR and CDR2 is FQNEAQ (reference sequence). Remarks on this clone: Its cognate antigen is unknown.

Sequencing was performed on PBMCs, taken from a glioma patient whose treatment included an IDH1 peptide vaccine. The gene calls are TRBV7-9 and TRBJ2-7; D is unresolved. The clonotype originates from a woman between 50 and 59 years old with glioma. DNA for the CDR3: TGTGCCAGCAGTTCTGTTGCTGATCGGAACGAGCAGTACTTC. This translates into CASSSVADRNEQYF.